This is a list of T cell receptor beta chains from one sample in a study of T cells in Graves' hyperthyroidism and ophthalmopathy. MiXCR, run by TCRdb on the multiplex PCR reads, gives a single entry per CDR3 protein. The table has under 250,000 distinct CDR3 sequences, approximately 23% seen once. Sequenced input: blood. Receptors originate from a woman in her 40s with Graves' ophthalmopathy. CDR3s include the opening cysteine and the closing phenylalanine or tryptophan. D genes are given only for firm matches. Clone size is not always given. Where it is, it says once, few, many or a class for expanded clones.

>TRBJ1-1|TRBV6-5|TRBD1|14|many
CATAPRQGSTEAFF
TGTGCCACCGCACCGCGACAGGGGAGCACTGAAGCTTTCTTT
>TRBJ2-7|TRBV3-1|NA|13|many
CASSQTKDGEQYF
TGTGCCAGCAGCCAGACAAAGGACGGAGAGCAGTACTTC
>TRBJ1-2|TRBV28|TRBD1|15|NA
CASSDRDDYWSGYTF
TGTGCCAGCAGCGACAGGGATGACTATTGGAGTGGCTACACCTTC
>TRBJ2-7|TRBV4-1|NA|14|many
CASSQEALFYEQYF
TGCGCCAGCAGCCAAGAGGCATTGTTCTACGAGCAGTACTTC
>TRBJ1-5|TRBV12-3/TRBV12-4|NA|14|many
CASSLAGGNQPQHF
TGTGCCAGCAGTTTAGCAGGGGGCAATCAGCCCCAGCATTTT
>TRBJ1-2|TRBV6-1|NA|15|NA
CASSISHRPNYGYTF
TGTGCCAGCAGTATTTCACACCGACCTAACTATGGCTACACCTTC
>TRBJ2-7|TRBV28|TRBD2|18|many
CASSLSRGGGRASYEQYF
TGTGCCAGCAGTCTGTCAAGGGGCGGGGGGCGTGCATCCTACGAGCAGTACTTC
>TRBJ2-7|TRBV28|TRBD2|14|many
CASRSGRLWYEQYF
TGTGCCAGCAGAAGCGGGAGGCTTTGGTACGAGCAGTACTTC
>TRBJ2-5|TRBV11-2|NA|13|many
CASSREEGRTQYF
TGTGCCAGCAGCAGAGAAGAGGGGCGGACCCAGTACTTC
>TRBJ2-7|TRBV4-2|NA|14|few
CASSQDLVAYEQYF
TGTGCCAGCAGCCAAGATCTTGTAGCCTACGAGCAGTACTTC
>TRBJ2-2|TRBV28|NA|12|many
CVSSSNTGELFF
TGTGTCAGCAGTTCTAACACCGGGGAGCTGTTTTTT
>TRBJ2-7|TRBV20-1|NA|15|NA
CSARDIAVSVTEQYF
TGCAGTGCTAGAGATATCGCGGTAAGCGTAACCGAGCAGTACTTC
>TRBJ2-5|TRBV29-1|TRBD2|16|many
CSVEGLAGGTSETQYF
TGCAGCGTTGAGGGGCTAGCGGGAGGAACCTCAGAGACCCAGTACTTC
>TRBJ1-5|TRBV12-3/TRBV12-4|NA|14|NA
CASGFGGSNQPQHF
TGTGCCAGCGGGTTCGGGGGGAGCAATCAGCCCCAGCATTTT
>TRBJ2-2|TRBV30|TRBD2|16|many
CAWSVLLAGGAGELFF
TGTGCCTGGAGTGTACTCCTAGCGGGAGGGGCCGGGGAGCTGTTTTTT
>TRBJ1-3|TRBV30|TRBD1|14|many
CAWSPGQGINTIYF
TGTGCCTGGAGTCCGGGACAGGGGATAAACACCATATATTTT
>TRBJ1-1|TRBV6-2/TRBV6-3|NA|14|few
CASTPVRRDTEAFF
TGTGCCAGCACCCCGGTGCGGCGGGACACTGAAGCTTTCTTT
>TRBJ2-7|TRBV3-1|TRBD2|16|many
CASSQDWASGAYEQYF
TGTGCCAGCAGCCAAGATTGGGCTAGCGGGGCTTACGAGCAGTACTTC
>TRBJ2-2|TRBV5-1|NA|14|many
CASSFGANTGELFF
TGCGCCAGCAGCTTTGGGGCGAACACCGGGGAGCTGTTTTTT
>TRBJ1-2|TRBV20-1|NA|18|many
CSARPITGSPLSNYGYTF
TGCAGTGCAAGACCTATTACAGGGAGTCCCCTGAGTAACTATGGCTACACCTTC